This entry concerns a single T cell receptor beta chain. Its antigen target is currently unknown. No base quality information exists; no much larger clone differs at one position. These data originate in a study of blood T cell repertoires in COVID-19 (dated by TCRdb to the early 2020s). Context from the whole study: Samples covering the acute and convalescent phases of COVID-19 were provided by collaborators in the United States, Italy and Spain. The material from the prospective study consisted of cDNA or gDNA derived from T cells, B-cell-depleted T cells, or PBMCs. Subjects who had been exposed to COVID-19, were actively infected with it, or had recovered from it provided the deeply sampled blood TCRbeta repertoires that made up the dataset. The repertoires were released in a freely available public database intended as a resource for research on the immune response to SARS-CoV-2. Samples came from the ongoing ImmuneRACE study (first 160 participants) plus 1,254 subjects from 6 global collaborators. Sample metadata almost always included a de-identified subject ID, COVID-19 status, age in years and sex. Where HLA class I and class II types were available, the types were taken from metadata supplied by the sample provider, not from assay-based typing. General study outcomes and caveats: The quantity of clinical and demographic metadata differed by source and by participant and was supplied without curation.

Whole blood was collected in K2EDTA tubes by collaborating institutions according to the institutions' own protocols. For TCRbeta analysis, collaborators shipped samples in one of three forms: frozen whole blood, isolated PBMCs, or DNA extracted from either of those sample types. TCRbeta CDR3 regions were amplified from genomic DNA using the immunoSEQ Assay, a bias-controlled multiplex PCR. Regarding the original processing steps: Nucleated cell counts per sample were estimated from amplification of reference gene primers within the assay. To quantify the absolute abundance of each unique TCRbeta CDR3 rearrangement, sequence reads were collapsed and filtered. Productive Simpson clonality was computed per sample as the square root of Simpson's diversity index over productive rearrangements. Held by TCRdb, this immuneACCESS table contains in-frame sequences only and omits some clones. Under half of the omission traces to an unresolved V gene where checked; the cause of the rest is unknown. That table supplies the V and J calls and clone size; D and trimming were determined from the DNA. The sample table contains fewer than 150,000 clones; only one count was recorded for almost 90% of them. The ten largest clonotypes hold about 0.9% of the sample.

Specimen: peripheral blood. The source of this sequence is a woman in her forties or fifties with active or convalescent COVID-19.

The CDR3 is CASSLRTSQWETQYF. The sequence in DNA is TGTGCCAGCAGCTTGAGGACTAGCCAGTGGGAGACCCAGTACTTC. The chain employs TRBV5-4 and TRBJ2-5; 8 nucleotides in the junction match TRBD2. The CDR3, cysteine through phenylalanine, is 15 amino acids long. The retained sequence is limited to the CDR3, 45 bases, with the frame set at the first base. Relative to germline, V is missing 1 base and J is missing 5 bases, with 7 bases of the junction outside any gene match. CDR1 and CDR2, looked up from the germline V gene (reference sequence), are SGHNT and YYREEE.